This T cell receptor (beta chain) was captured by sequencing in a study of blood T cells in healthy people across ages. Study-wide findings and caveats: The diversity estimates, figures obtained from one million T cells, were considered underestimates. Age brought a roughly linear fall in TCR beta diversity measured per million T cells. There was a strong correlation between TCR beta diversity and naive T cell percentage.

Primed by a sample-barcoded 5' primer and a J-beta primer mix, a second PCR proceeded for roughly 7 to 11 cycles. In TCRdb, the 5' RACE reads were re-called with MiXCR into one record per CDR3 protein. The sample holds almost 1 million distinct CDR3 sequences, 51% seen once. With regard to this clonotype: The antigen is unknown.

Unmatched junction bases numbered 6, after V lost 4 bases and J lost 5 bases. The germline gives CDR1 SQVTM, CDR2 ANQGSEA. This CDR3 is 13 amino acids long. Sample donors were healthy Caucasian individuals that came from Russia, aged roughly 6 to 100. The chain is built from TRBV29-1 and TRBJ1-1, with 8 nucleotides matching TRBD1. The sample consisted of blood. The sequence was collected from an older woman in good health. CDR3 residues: CSVALDRATEAFF. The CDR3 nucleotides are TGCAGCGTTGCCCTGGACAGGGCGACTGAAGCTTTCTTT.